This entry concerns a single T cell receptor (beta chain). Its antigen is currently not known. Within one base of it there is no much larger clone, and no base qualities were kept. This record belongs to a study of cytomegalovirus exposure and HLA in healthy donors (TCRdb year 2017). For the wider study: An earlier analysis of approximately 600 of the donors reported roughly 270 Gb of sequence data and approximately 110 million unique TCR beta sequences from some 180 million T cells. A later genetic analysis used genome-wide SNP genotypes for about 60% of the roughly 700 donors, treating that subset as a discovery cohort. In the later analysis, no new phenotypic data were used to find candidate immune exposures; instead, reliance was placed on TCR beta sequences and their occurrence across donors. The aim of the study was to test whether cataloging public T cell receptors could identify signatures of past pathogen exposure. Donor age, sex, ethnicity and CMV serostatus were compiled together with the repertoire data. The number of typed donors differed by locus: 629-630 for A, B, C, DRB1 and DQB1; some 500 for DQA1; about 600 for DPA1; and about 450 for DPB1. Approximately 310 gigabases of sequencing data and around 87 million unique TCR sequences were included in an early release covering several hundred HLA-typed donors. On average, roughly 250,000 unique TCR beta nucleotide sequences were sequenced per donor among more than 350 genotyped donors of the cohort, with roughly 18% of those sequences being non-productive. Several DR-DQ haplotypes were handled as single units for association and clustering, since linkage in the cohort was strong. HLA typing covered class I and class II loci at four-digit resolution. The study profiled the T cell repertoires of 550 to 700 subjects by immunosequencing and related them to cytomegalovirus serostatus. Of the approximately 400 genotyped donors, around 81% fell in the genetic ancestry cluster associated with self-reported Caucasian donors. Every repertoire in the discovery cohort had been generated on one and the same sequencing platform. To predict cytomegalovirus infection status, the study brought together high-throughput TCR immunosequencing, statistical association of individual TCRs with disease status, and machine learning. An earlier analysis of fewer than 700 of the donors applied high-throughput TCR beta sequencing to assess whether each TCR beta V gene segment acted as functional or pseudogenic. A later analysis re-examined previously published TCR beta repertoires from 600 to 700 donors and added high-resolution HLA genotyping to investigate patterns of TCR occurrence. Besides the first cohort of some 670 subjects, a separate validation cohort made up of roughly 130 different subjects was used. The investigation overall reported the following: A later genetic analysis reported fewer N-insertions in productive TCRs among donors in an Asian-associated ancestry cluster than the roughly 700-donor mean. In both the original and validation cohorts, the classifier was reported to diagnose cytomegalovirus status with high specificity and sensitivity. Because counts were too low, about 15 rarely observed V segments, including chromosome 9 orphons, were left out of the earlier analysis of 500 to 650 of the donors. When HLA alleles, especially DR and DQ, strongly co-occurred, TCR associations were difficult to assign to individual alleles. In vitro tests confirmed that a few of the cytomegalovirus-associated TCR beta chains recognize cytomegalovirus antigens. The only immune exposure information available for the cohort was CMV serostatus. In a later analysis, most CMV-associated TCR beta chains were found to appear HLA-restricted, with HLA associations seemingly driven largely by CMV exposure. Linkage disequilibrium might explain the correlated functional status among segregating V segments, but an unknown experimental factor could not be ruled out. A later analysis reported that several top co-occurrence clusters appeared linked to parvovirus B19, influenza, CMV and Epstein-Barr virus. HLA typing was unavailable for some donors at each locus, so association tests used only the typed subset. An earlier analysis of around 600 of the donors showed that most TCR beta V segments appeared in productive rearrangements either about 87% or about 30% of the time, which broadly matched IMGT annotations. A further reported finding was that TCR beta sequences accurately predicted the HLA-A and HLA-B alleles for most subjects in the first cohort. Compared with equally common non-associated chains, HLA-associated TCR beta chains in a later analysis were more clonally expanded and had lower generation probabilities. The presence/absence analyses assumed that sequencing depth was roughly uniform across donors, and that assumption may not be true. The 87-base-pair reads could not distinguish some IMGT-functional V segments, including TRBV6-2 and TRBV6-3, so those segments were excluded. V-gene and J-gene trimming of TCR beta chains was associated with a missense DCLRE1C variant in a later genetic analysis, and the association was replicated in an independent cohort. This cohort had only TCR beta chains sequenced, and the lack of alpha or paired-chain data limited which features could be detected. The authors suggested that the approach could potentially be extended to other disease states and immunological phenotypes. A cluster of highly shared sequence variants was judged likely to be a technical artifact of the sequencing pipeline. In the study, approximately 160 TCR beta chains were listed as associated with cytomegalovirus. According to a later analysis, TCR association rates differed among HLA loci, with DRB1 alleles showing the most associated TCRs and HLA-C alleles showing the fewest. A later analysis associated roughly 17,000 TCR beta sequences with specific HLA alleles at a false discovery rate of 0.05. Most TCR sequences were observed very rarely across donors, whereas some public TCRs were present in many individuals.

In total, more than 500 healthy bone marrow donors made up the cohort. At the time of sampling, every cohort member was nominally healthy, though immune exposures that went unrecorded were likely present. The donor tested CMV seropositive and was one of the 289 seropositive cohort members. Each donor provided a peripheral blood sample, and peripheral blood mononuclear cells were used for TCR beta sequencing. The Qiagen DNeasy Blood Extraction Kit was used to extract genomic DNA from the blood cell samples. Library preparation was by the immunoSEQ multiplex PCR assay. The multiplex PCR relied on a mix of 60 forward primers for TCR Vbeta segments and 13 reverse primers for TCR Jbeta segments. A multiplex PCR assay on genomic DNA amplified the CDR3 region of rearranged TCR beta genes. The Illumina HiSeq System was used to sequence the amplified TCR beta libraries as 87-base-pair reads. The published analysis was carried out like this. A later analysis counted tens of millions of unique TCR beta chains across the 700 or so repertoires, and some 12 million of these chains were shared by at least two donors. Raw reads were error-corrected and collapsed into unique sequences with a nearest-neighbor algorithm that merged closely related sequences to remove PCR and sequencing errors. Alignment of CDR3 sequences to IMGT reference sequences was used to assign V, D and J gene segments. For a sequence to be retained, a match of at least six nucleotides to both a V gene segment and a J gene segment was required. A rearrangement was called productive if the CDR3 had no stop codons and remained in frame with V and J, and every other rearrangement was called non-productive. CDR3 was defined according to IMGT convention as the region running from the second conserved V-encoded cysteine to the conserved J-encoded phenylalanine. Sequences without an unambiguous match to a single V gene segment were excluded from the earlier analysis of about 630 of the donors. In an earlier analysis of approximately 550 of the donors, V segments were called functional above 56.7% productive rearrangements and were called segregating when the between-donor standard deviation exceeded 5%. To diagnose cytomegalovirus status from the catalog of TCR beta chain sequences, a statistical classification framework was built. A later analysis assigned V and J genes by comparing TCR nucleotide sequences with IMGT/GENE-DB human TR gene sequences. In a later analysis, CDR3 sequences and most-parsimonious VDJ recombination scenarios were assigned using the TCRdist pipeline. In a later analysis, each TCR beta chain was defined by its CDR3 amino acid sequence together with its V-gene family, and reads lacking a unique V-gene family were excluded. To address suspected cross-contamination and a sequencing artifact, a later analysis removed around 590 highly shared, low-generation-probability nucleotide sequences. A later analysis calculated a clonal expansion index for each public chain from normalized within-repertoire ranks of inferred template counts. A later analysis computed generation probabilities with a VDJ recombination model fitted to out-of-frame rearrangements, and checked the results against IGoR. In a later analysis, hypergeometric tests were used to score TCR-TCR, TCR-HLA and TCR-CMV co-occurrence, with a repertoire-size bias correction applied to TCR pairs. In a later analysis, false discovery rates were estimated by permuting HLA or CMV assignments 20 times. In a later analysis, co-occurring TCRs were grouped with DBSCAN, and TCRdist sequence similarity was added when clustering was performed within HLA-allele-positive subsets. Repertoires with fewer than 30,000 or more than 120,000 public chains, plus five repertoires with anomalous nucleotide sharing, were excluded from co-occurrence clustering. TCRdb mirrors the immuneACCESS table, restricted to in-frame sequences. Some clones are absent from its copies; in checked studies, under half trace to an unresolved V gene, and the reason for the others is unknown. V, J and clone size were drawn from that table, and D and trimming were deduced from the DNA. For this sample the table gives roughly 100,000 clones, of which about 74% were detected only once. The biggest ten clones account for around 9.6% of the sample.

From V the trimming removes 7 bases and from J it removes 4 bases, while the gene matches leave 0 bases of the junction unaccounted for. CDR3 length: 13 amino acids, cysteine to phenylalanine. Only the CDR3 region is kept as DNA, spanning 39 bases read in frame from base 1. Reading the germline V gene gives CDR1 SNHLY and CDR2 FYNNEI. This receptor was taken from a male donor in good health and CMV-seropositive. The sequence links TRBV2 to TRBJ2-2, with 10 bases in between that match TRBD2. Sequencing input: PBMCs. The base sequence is TGTGCCAGCACTAGCGGGGGCACCGGGGAGCTGTTTTTT. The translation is CASTSGGTGELFF.